One and the same sample provided the 9 T cell receptor beta chains below, sequenced in a study of T-cell reconstitution after alpha-beta-depleted transplantation in children. Using unique molecular identifiers, the investigators prepared the TCRbeta library. Using its own MiXCR run on the PCR reads, TCRdb lists one record per CDR3 protein. The data contain hundreds of thousands of distinct CDR3 sequences, roughly an eighth of them singletons. Sequencing used PBMCs from the stem cell graft donor, obtained from the stem cell graft. These receptors originate from a human donor who donated a stem cell graft to a child with combined immunodeficiency.

The J gene is TRBJ2-1, the V gene TRBV5-1; TRBD1 matches at 10 bases. Per germline, CDR1 SGHRS and CDR2 YFSETQ. This CDR3 has 17 residues. V shed 4 bases and J 6 bases; nucleotides not matched to a gene: 13. CDR3 nucleotides: TGCGCCAGCAGCCCCGAGGGACAGGGGATTCCGGGCAATGAGCAGTTCTTC. Translating gives CASSPEGQGIPGNEQFF.

This clonotype was counted a few times. The chain employs TRBV12-3 or TRBV12-4 and TRBJ2-2; D ambiguous. The V and J ends lost 3 bases and 6 bases respectively, with 14 bases between them. The CDR3 totals 15 residues. The CDR3, as DNA: TGTGCCAGCAGTTTCCTTCCGGCGAAAGCCGGGGAGCTGTTTTTT. Its translation is CASSFLPAKAGELFF.

The genes are TRBV7-9 and TRBJ2-3; 7 bases map to TRBD2. V shed 8 bases and J 4 bases; nucleotides not matched to a gene: 12. CDR1 is SEHNR and CDR2 is FQNEAQ in the germline V gene (reference sequence). The CDR3 spans 15 residues. This CDR3 is CASEKRGGPPDTQYF. Here the CDR3 DNA reads TGTGCCAGCGAAAAGCGGGGAGGCCCCCCAGATACGCAGTATTTT. Full variable domain (missing parts from reference TRBV7-9 and TRBJ2-3): DTGVSQNPRHKITKRGQNVTFRCDPISEHNRLYWYRQTLGQGPEFLTYFQNEAQLEKSRLLSDRFSAERPKGSFSTLEIQRTEQGDSAMYLCASEKRGGPPDTQYFGPGTRLTVL.

The sample holds one count of this clonotype. Since a much larger clone is just one base distant, this may be a read error. V is TRBV15 and J is TRBJ2-5; D is unclear. Per germline, CDR1 LNHNV and CDR2 YYDKDF (reference sequence). This CDR3 has 14 amino acids. CDR3 loop: CATIRDLGLQTQYF. DNA for the CDR3: TGTGCCACCATCAGAGATCTCGGCCTTCAGACCCAGTACTTC.

This chain links TRBV29-1 with TRBJ1-2; D is unresolved. The CDR3 is 14 amino acids. Germline CDR1 SQVTM, CDR2 ANQGSEA. With 3 bases removed from V and 4 bases from J, the gap between germline ends came to 15 bases. CDR3 bases: TGCAGCGTTGAGGAGGGCCCTGAGGGCTATGGCTACACCTTC. Its protein is CSVEEGPEGYGYTF. Supplemented by reference TRBV29-1 and TRBJ1-2, the full variable domain reads SAVISQKPSRDICQRGTSLTIQCQVDSQVTMMFWYRQQPGQSLTLIATANQGSEATYESGFVIDKFPISRPNLTFSTLTVSNMSPEDSSIYLCSVEEGPEGYGYTFGSGTRLTVV.

This chain links TRBV7-9 with TRBJ1-4; 7 nucleotides line up with TRBD1. Germline loops: CDR1 SEHNR, CDR2 FQNEAQ (reference sequence). The junction had 8 bases not matched to a gene; V was cut back by 6 bases and J by 7 bases. This CDR3 has 14 residues. In DNA form, the CDR3 reads TGTGCCAGCAGTTTCAGGGACAGTCCTGAAAAACTGTTTTTT. Residues: CASSFRDSPEKLFF.

This clonotype occurred a few times. The chain carries TRBV30 and TRBJ2-1; 11 bases agree with TRBD2. The length of the CDR3 is 15 residues. Looked up from germline, CDR1 is GTSNPN and CDR2 is SVGIG (reference sequence). V lost 4 bases to trimming and J lost 4 bases; unmatched junction nucleotides: 6. CDR3 DNA: TGTGCCTGGATAGGAGGGACTAGCGGTTACAATGAGCAGTTCTTC. Translating gives CAWIGGTSGYNEQFF.

The table lists this clonotype with a few counts. V usage is TRBV12-3 or TRBV12-4 and J usage is TRBJ2-7; perhaps TRBD1 as D (6 bases). V dropped 5 bases and J dropped 1 base, with 9 bases sitting between them. The CDR3 extends over 13 amino acids. CDR3 loop: CASSMDRSYEQYF. As DNA, the CDR3 is TGTGCCAGCAGTATGGACAGATCCTACGAGCAGTACTTC.

The chain links TRBV7-8 to TRBJ2-3; 7 bases fit TRBD2. Germline-derived CDR1 and CDR2 are SGHVS and FQNEAQ. V was pared by 3 bases and J by 2 bases, with 8 bases of the junction left unmatched. The CDR3 consists of 16 residues. The CDR3 region is CASSFGGSGHTDTQYF. CDR3 nucleotides: TGTGCCAGCAGCTTCGGGGGTAGCGGGCACACAGATACGCAGTATTTT. Based on the CDR3 plus reference TRBV7-8 and TRBJ2-3, the full variable domain is GAGVSQSPRYKVAKRGQDVALRCDPISGHVSLFWYQQALGQGPEFLTYFQNEAQLDKSGLPSDRFFAERPEGSVSTLKIQRTQQEDSAVYLCASSFGGSGHTDTQYFGPGTRLTVL.